A single sample gave rise to the 30 T cell receptor beta chains below, sequenced in a study of cytomegalovirus exposure and HLA in healthy donors. This PCR relied on a set of 60 Vbeta primers and 13 Jbeta primers. TCRdb's table, derived via immunoSEQ multiplex PCR, lists solely in-frame clones and lacks some. This sample has roughly 190,000 clones, with approximately 80% found just once. The sequenced sample consisted of PBMCs. The receptors were sampled from a woman in her twenties or thirties in good health and CMV-seropositive.

The chain links TRBV12-5 to TRBJ1-4; TRBD1 is a possible D gene (6 bases). CDR3 length: 17 amino acids. V lost 0 bases to trimming and J lost 4 bases, with 15 bases between them. Germline CDR1 is LGHNT and CDR2 is FRNRAP. CDR3 coding DNA: TGTGCTAGTGGTTTGGTTGTCAGAGGGGGTTTTAATGAAAAACTGTTTTTT. It translates to CASGLVVRGGFNEKLFF.

The chain combines TRBV15 with TRBJ1-2, with 8 bases identical to TRBD1. CDR1 and CDR2 from the germline V gene are LNHNV and YYDKDF (reference sequence). Trimming at V came to 2 bases and at J to 6 bases, leaving 8 bases not matched to a gene. The CDR3 sequence is 15 residues long. Here the CDR3 DNA reads TGTGCCACCAGCAGATTCCGGACAGGGAGGAATGGCTACACCTTC. This sequence encodes CATSRFRTGRNGYTF.

The chain combines TRBV13 with TRBJ1-6, with a possible D match to TRBD1 (5 bases). This CDR3 is 15 amino acids long. V shed 2 bases and J shed 9 bases, with 14 bases lying between them. Germline assignment: CDR1 PRHDT and CDR2 FYEKMQ (reference sequence). For the CDR3, the DNA is TGTGCCAGCAGCTTAAAGGGGCGATTGAGTTCACCCCTCCACTTT. It specifies CASSLKGRLSSPLHF.

The rearrangement uses TRBV5-3 and TRBJ2-3; the D gene is possibly TRBD2 (5 bases). TRBV5-3 is an ORF for which the function is uncertain. The V end lost 4 bases, the J end lost 4 bases, and 16 bases lay between the germline ends. The CDR3 contains 15 residues. This CDR3 is CARSPTGKTADTQYF. In nucleotides, the CDR3 is TGTGCCAGAAGCCCGACGGGAAAAACGGCAGATACGCAGTATTTT.

This chain uses TRBV19 with TRBJ1-1; unclear D gene. V was cut by 2 bases and J by 5 bases, with 6 bases left in between. From germline, CDR1 is LNHDA and CDR2 SQIVND (reference sequence). This CDR3 has 12 residues. CDR3 sequence (DNA): TGTGCCAGTAGTATAACTCGGACTGAAGCTTTCTTT. Translating gives CASSITRTEAFF.

This clone was recorded only once. V and J are TRBV4-1 and TRBJ2-2; 7 bases are a match to TRBD1. V lost 1 base and J lost 5; bases outside the gene matches: 7. Germline values: CDR1 MGHRA, CDR2 YSYEKL. This CDR3 has 16 amino acids. DNA of the CDR3: TGCGCCAGCAGCCAAGTTCAGGGGGTGAAGACCGGGGAGCTGTTTTTT. Protein sequence: CASSQVQGVKTGELFF.

This clone showed up just a few times. It is unclear where the CDR3 begins or ends on the DNA, so no DNA is shown, and the CDR3 is as TCRdb lists it. The rearrangement links TRBV2 to TRBJ2-1; the DNA was not compared with TRBD1, the D call given in the table. The CDR3 length equals 14 residues, ends included. The germline CDR1 and CDR2 sequences are SNHLY and FYNNEI. The CDR3 region is CASILDREAYEQFF.

The chain couples TRBV11-3 to TRBJ2-7; TRBD2 aligns across 11 bases. The V gene end was trimmed by 5 bases and the J gene end by 7 bases; junction bases not matched to a gene: 10. Germline V gene lookup returns CDR1 SGHNT and CDR2 YENEEA. The length of the CDR3 is 15 residues. As DNA, the CDR3 is TGTGCCAGCAGCATCGGGGTAGCGGGGGGGTGGGAGCAGTACTTC. It encodes CASSIGVAGGWEQYF.

This clone was counted once. V and J are TRBV4-2 and TRBJ2-7; the D is unclear. This CDR3 has 12 residues. V lost 0 bases to trimming and J lost 6 bases, with 6 bases between them. CDR1 LGHNA and CDR2 YNFKEQ come from the germline V gene. Here the CDR3 reads CASSQDFSEQYF. In DNA, the CDR3 is TGTGCCAGCAGCCAAGATTTTAGCGAGCAGTACTTC.

This sequence joins TRBV6-1 and TRBJ2-5; 11 bases map to TRBD2. This CDR3 is built from 15 residues. The V gene end was trimmed by 3 bases and the J gene end by 2 bases; junction bases not matched to a gene: 2. CDR1 is MNHNS, CDR2 SASEGT, per germline. CDR3 residues: CASSERTSGQETQYF. The CDR3 DNA follows: TGTGCCAGCAGTGAGAGGACTAGCGGGCAAGAGACCCAGTACTTC.

This clone was seen only once. The CDR3 region is CASRLGTGAGNTIYF. The CDR3 region has the DNA TGCGCCAGCAGACTCGGGACAGGGGCAGGAAACACCATATATTTT. V is TRBV4-1 and J is TRBJ1-3, with 10 bases aligning to TRBD1. Germline CDR1 is MGHRA and CDR2 is YSYEKL. The ends lost 6 bases at V and 4 bases at J; junction bases unmatched: 6. This CDR3 comprises 15 residues.

The V gene is TRBV2, the J gene TRBJ2-3; D is perhaps TRBD1 (5 bases). There are 15 residues in the CDR3. Germline V CDR1 and CDR2: SNHLY, FYNNEI. The V and J ends lost 6 bases and 2 bases respectively, with 15 bases between them. The CDR3: CASRLTVTPTDTQYF. The CDR3 DNA is TGTGCCAGCAGGCTGACAGTTACCCCCACAGATACGCAGTATTTT.

The chain is built from TRBV25-1 and TRBJ1-4, with D unresolved. V lost 4 bases to trimming and J lost 0 bases, with 12 bases between them. The germline V gene has CDR1 MGHDK and CDR2 SYGVNS. This CDR3 has 16 residues. CDR3 amino acids: CASSGPGAPTNEKLFF. CDR3 sequence (DNA): TGTGCCAGCAGTGGCCCGGGAGCTCCAACTAATGAAAAACTGTTTTTT.

V and J are TRBV5-1 and TRBJ2-5, with TRBD2 matching 9 bases. Germline V gene lookup returns CDR1 SGHRS and CDR2 YFSETQ. This CDR3 is built from 18 residues. Germline trimming cut 1 base from V and 1 base from J; bases unmatched to any gene: 11. CDR3 DNA sequence: TGCGCCAGCAGCTTGTTTTTCGCTAGCGGGGACCTCCAAGAGACCCAGTACTTC. Protein: CASSLFFASGDLQETQYF.

The chain has TRBV4-3 and TRBJ1-2; unclear D gene. The length of the CDR3 is 16 residues. The ends were cut back, 1 base at V and 1 base at J, with 13 bases in the middle. From germline, CDR1 is LGHNA and CDR2 YSLEER. CDR3 sequence: CASSQGRRPINYGYTF. CDR3 coding DNA: TGCGCCAGCAGCCAAGGGAGACGGCCTATTAACTATGGCTACACCTTC.

The chain uses TRBV19 and TRBJ2-7; 12 bases fit TRBD2. CDR1 LNHDA and CDR2 SQIVND come from the germline V gene (reference sequence). After removal of 7 bases from V and 7 bases from J, the junction contained 8 bases not matched to a gene. The CDR3 has 14 residues. The CDR3 DNA reads as TGTGCCAGTACGGGGGGACTAGCGGGCGGAGAGCAGTACTTC. Amino acid sequence: CASTGGLAGGEQYF.

The chain recombines TRBV6-1 with TRBJ1-5, with D possibly being TRBD1 (5 bases). The ends were cut back, 4 bases at V and 2 bases at J, with 12 bases in the middle. The CDR3 is 15 amino acids. The V gene's germline CDR1 is MNHNS and CDR2 SASEGT. The DNA for the CDR3 is TGTGCCAGCAGTGCTCTGACAGTCGGCAATCAGCCCCAGCATTTT. Protein: CASSALTVGNQPQHF.

This clone was detected a few times. V usage is TRBV7-9 and J usage is TRBJ1-1; TRBD1 agrees at 8 bases. J gave up 3 bases and V 3 bases, and 3 bases lay outside the gene matches. Germline CDR1 is SEHNR and CDR2 is FQNEAQ (reference sequence). The CDR3 runs 14 residues. This chain's CDR3 is CASSFQGADTEAFF. CDR3 nucleotides: TGTGCCAGCAGCTTCCAGGGGGCGGACACTGAAGCTTTCTTT.

The CDR3 nucleotides read TGTGCCAGCAGCCAACAGGGTACTCAGTTCTTC. Its translation: CASSQQGTQFF. The rearrangement links TRBV6-6 to TRBJ2-1; TRBD1 is a possible D gene (6 bases). V lost 6 bases and J 13 bases, leaving 13 bases between the germline ends. Germline assignment: CDR1 MNHNY and CDR2 SVGAGI (reference sequence). This CDR3 has 11 amino acids.

The V call is TRBV7-8, the J call TRBJ2-1; 9 nucleotides match TRBD2. The J segment lost 10 bases and the V segment lost 8 bases, leaving 9 bases of the junction unmatched. This CDR3 contains 13 residues. The V gene's germline CDR1 is SGHVS and CDR2 FQNEAQ. In DNA, the CDR3 is TGTGCCAGCCTCCAATATCTAGCGGGGGAGCAGTTCTTC. It translates to CASLQYLAGEQFF.

V usage is TRBV2 and J usage is TRBJ2-2; D is possibly TRBD1 (7 bases). Between the trimmed V and J ends, which lost 10 bases and 4 bases, there was a span of 16 bases. Germline V gene sequence: CDR1 SNHLY, CDR2 FYNNEI. This CDR3 has 14 residues. The CDR3 coding sequence is TGTGCCATAAGGGGGCAGGGAGGCACCGGGGAGCTGTTTTTT. It encodes CAIRGQGGTGELFF.

This clone is a singleton in its sample. The chain couples TRBV29-1 to TRBJ1-2, with TRBD1 identical over 10 bases. V lost 4 bases to trimming and J lost 5 bases; unmatched junction nucleotides: 4. The CDR3 extends over 13 amino acids. Germline V gene data show CDR1 as SQVTM and CDR2 as ANQGSEA. The CDR3 loop reads CSVVDRGSYGYTF. DNA for the CDR3: TGCAGCGTTGTGGACAGGGGGTCTTATGGCTACACCTTC.

The chain recombines TRBV28 with TRBJ2-6; a weak D match, TRBD1 (6 bases). CDR3 length equals 16 residues. Looked up from germline, CDR1 is MDHEN and CDR2 is SYDVKM. Trimming shortened V by 3 bases and J by 3 bases, and 12 bases separated the two germline ends. CDR3 coding DNA: TGTGCCAGCAGTTTGAGTGGGGGCGGTGGGGCCAACGTCCTGACTTTC. Amino acids: CASSLSGGGGANVLTF.

The table lists this clone with a few counts. The rearrangement joins TRBV6-5 to TRBJ1-5, with D possibly being TRBD1 (5 bases). This CDR3 contains 13 residues. Between the trimmed V and J ends, which lost 6 bases and 4 bases, there was a span of 10 bases. Looked up from germline, CDR1 is MNHEY and CDR2 is SVGAGI. CDR3 nucleotides: TGTGCCAGCAGCTGGAGGGGTAATCAGCCCCAGCATTTT. Residues: CASSWRGNQPQHF.

This chain connects TRBV30 to TRBJ2-1; 7 bases line up with TRBD2. Germline assignment: CDR1 GTSNPN and CDR2 SVGIG (reference sequence). V was clipped by 2 bases and J by 7 bases; unmatched bases: 8. The CDR3 is 14 residues long. Here the CDR3 reads CAWSLETSRNEQFF. CDR3 DNA: TGTGCCTGGAGTTTGGAGACTAGCAGGAATGAGCAGTTCTTC.

The chain carries TRBV28 and TRBJ2-5; 7 nucleotides line up with TRBD2. Per germline, CDR1 MDHEN and CDR2 SYDVKM. The trim removed 7 bases at V and 1 base at J, leaving 6 bases unmatched. The CDR3 runs 14 residues. The CDR3 coding sequence is TGTGCCAGCACCATCGCGGGAGTCCAAGAGACCCAGTACTTC. It encodes CASTIAGVQETQYF.

The V gene is TRBV5-4, the J gene TRBJ2-7; D possibly corresponds to TRBD2 (6 bases). Germline lookup yields CDR1 SGHNT and CDR2 YYREEE (reference sequence). This CDR3 is 16 amino acids long. Trimming took 4 bases from V and 0 from J, leaving 17 bases between them. The DNA for the CDR3 is TGTGCCAGCAGCCCTGGTGGAGGGGTAATCTCCTACGAGCAGTACTTC. This gives the protein CASSPGGGVISYEQYF.

V and J are TRBV18 and TRBJ1-2, with D tentatively TRBD1 (6 bases). V dropped 3 bases and J dropped 7 bases, with 12 bases sitting between them. CDR1 is KGHSH and CDR2 is LQKENI in the germline V gene. CDR3 size: 13 residues. The CDR3 DNA sequence: TGTGCCAGCTCACCGCAGGGGTTGAGTGGCTACACCTTC. Translation: CASSPQGLSGYTF. Filled out from reference TRBV18 and TRBJ1-2, the complete variable domain reads NAGVMQNPRHLVRRRGQEARLRCSPMKGHSHVYWYRQLPEEGLKFMVYLQKENIIDESGMPKERFSAEFPKEGPSILRIQQVVRGDSAAYFCASSPQGLSGYTFGSGTRLTVV.

This chain links TRBV2 with TRBJ2-2; D unresolved. V lost 8 bases and J lost 4, with 14 bases in between. The CDR3 runs 14 residues. Per the germline V gene, CDR1 is SNHLY and CDR2 is FYNNEI. CDR3 nucleotide sequence: TGTGCCAGCCGAGCCCAGGCTGTCACCGGGGAGCTGTTTTTT. Translation gives CASRAQAVTGELFF.

This chain uses TRBV28 with TRBJ2-1, with D perhaps matching TRBD2 (5 bases). V lost 3 bases, J lost 14 bases, and 17 bases lay in between. The V gene's germline CDR1 is MDHEN and CDR2 SYDVKM. The CDR3 contains 13 residues. In DNA, the CDR3 is TGTGCCAGCAGTTTCCGCGGTTTTAGCGAAGAGTTCTTC. It translates to CASSFRGFSEEFF.